This TCR beta chain was identified during a study of blood T cell repertoires in COVID-19. On the study more broadly: The United States, Italy and Spain were the sources of the acute and convalescent COVID-19 samples. T cells, B-cell-depleted T cells, or PBMCs supplied cDNA or gDNA.

How the authors handled the data: Cell counts per sample came from amplifying reference gene primers. Sequencing used immunoSEQ multiplex PCR; TCRdb keeps in-frame clones, though not all of them. Clone size and the V and J calls come from that table; the DNA yielded D and trimming. This sample has some 120,000 clones, with 65% to 80% found just once. Germline values: CDR1 SEHNR, CDR2 FQNEAQ (reference sequence). V was trimmed by 2 bases and J by 7 bases, leaving 15 bases between them. The CDR3 consists of 15 residues. The sample taken for sequencing was peripheral blood. The clonotype comes from a human donor with acute or convalescent COVID-19. The donor label of this sample is uncertain. The rearrangement links TRBV7-9 to TRBJ2-1; D ambiguous. The CDR3 DNA sequence: TGTGCCAGCAGCTTAAAAGCTGCCCTCGGGAATGAGCAGTTCTTC. This translates into CASSLKAALGNEQFF.